This T cell receptor beta chain was identified during a study of blood T cell repertoires in COVID-19. At the level of the study: COVID-19 samples collected from the United States, Italy and Spain covered acute and convalescent phases. T cells, B-cell-depleted T cells, or PBMCs supplied cDNA or gDNA.

Source study methods: It was from reference gene primer amplification that nucleated cell counts were estimated. TCRdb's copy holds only in-frame clones and misses some; the assay was immunoSEQ multiplex PCR. That table supplies the V and J calls and clone size; D and trimming were determined from the DNA. The data contain some 200,000 clones, around 80% of them singletons. This TCR came from a man aged 50 to 60 with active or convalescent COVID-19. Specimen: peripheral blood.

This chain's CDR3 is CASSALDGLYGYTF. CDR3 coding DNA: TGTGCCAGCAGCGCGCTCGACGGACTCTATGGCTACACCTTC. The V gene is TRBV9, the J gene TRBJ1-2; no definite D call. The CDR3 has 14 residues. Trimming removed 3 bases at V and 4 bases at J, with 13 bases between. The germline V gene has CDR1 SGDLS and CDR2 YYNGEE.